This TCR beta chain was found in a study of T cells after somatic rescue of genetic block. Data came from immunoSEQ multiplex PCR; TCRdb stores just in-frame clones and leaves some out. The top ten clones hold approximately 3% of a sample with over 55,000 clones, roughly nine tenths of them seen once. CDR3 size: 12 residues. Germline V CDR1 and CDR2: MNHNY, SVGAGI (reference sequence). The V gene lost 6 bases and the J gene lost 8 bases, with 13 bases spanning the gap. The sample was peripheral blood mononuclear cells (PBMCs). The chain joins TRBV6-6 to TRBJ1-1; possibly TRBD1 for D (5 bases). This sequence originates from a man in his forties or fifties. The CDR3 spells CASRGDVREAFF. In DNA, the CDR3 is TGTGCCAGCAGGGGGGACGTCAGGGAAGCTTTCTTT.